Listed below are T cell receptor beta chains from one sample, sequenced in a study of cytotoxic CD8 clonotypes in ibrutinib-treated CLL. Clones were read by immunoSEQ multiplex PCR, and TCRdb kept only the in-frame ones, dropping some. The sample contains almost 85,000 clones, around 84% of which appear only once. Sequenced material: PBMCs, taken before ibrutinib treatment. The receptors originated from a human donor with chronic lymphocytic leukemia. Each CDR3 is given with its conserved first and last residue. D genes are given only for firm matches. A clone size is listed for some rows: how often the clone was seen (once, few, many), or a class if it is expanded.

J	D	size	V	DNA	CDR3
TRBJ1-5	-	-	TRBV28	TGTGCCAGCAGCCCTCGGGGGAGCAATCAGCCCCAGCATTTT	CASSPRGSNQPQHF
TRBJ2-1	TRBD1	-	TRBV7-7	TGTGCTAGCAGCCAGAACCCGGGACAGGGCTACAATGAGCAGTTCTTC	CASSQNPGQGYNEQFF
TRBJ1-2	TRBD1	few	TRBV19	TGTGCCAGTAGCGAAGGGACAGCCACTGGCTACACCTTC	CASSEGTATGYTF
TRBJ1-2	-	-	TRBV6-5	TGTGCCAGCAGTTCCGGGCGGCTTGGCTACACCTTC	CASSSGRLGYTF
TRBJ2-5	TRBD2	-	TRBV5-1	TGCGCCAGCAGCCCTGGACTAGCGGGAGGGCAAGAGACCCAGTACTTC	CASSPGLAGGQETQYF
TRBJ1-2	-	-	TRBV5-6	TGTGCCAGCAGCTCACAGGGCCCGCGGGGCTATGGCTACACCTTC	CASSSQGPRGYGYTF
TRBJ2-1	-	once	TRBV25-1	TGTGCCAGCAGTGGCCCACCCTACAATGAGCAGTTCTTC	CASSGPPYNEQFF
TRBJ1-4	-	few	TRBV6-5	TGTGCCAGCAGTTCCGGAGCAACTAATGAAAAACTGTTTTTT	CASSSGATNEKLFF
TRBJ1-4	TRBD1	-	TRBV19	TGTGCCAGTAGAGCCTGGACAGGGTTAAGGGAAAAACTGTTTTTT	CASRAWTGLREKLFF
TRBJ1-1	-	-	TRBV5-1	TGCGCCAGCGCCCGGGATCCGAACACTGAAGCTTTCTTT	CASARDPNTEAFF
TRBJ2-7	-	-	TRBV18	TGTGCCAGCTCTACGTTCCGGGGTGCCTCCTACGAGCAGTACTTC	CASSTFRGASYEQYF
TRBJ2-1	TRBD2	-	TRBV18	TGTGCCAGCTCACTCCTAGTAGCGGGAGAAACCTACAATGAGCAGTTCTTC	CASSLLVAGETYNEQFF
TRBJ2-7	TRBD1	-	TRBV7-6	TGTGCCAGCAGCCTCCCGACAGGGGAAAGTTCCGAGCAGTACTTC	CASSLPTGESSEQYF
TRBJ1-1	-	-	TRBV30	TGTGCCTGGACAGGGCCTTTTACTGAAGCTTTCTTT	CAWTGPFTEAFF
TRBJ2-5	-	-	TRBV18	TGTGCCAGCTCACCACCGGGGGCGCCTGGGGAGACCCAGTACTTC	CASSPPGAPGETQYF
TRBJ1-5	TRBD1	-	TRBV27	TGTGCCAGCAGTCTGTACAGGGGGCAGAATCAGCCCCAGCATTTT	CASSLYRGQNQPQHF
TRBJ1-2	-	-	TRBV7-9	TGTGCCAGCAGCTTACCCGGGGGCAGGGCGGGCTACACCTTC	CASSLPGGRAGYTF
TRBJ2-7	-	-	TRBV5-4	TGTGCCAGCAGCCCGGCCCTAGCGATTGGCGAGCAGTACTTC	CASSPALAIGEQYF
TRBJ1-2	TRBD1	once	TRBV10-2	TGCGCCAGCAGGAGACAGGGTAGCTATGGCTACACCTTC	CASRRQGSYGYTF
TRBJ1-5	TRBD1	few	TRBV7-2	TGTGCCAGCAGCCCGGACAGGGGGCTAGGTCAGCCCCAGCATTTT	CASSPDRGLGQPQHF
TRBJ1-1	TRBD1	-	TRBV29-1	TGCAGCGTTGGGACAGGGGGCGTGGTCACTGAAGCTTTCTTT	CSVGTGGVVTEAFF
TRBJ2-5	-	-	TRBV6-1	TGTGCCAGCAGGAAGTTGACCCAAGAGACCCAGTACTTC	CASRKLTQETQYF
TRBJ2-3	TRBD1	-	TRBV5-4	TGTGCCAGCAGCTTGGCTACAGGGGCAACAGATACGCAGTATTTT	CASSLATGATDTQYF
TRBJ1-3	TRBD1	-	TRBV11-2	TGTGCCAGCAGTTCGTATGACAGGGGGAGAAACACCATATATTTT	CASSSYDRGRNTIYF
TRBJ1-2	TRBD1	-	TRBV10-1	TGCGCCAGCAGGGCCGGGACAGGGCGTGGCTACACCTTC	CASRAGTGRGYTF
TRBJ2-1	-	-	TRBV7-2	TGTGCCAGCAGCTCAGCCGAGAGCTCCTACAATGAGCAGTTCTTC	CASSSAESSYNEQFF
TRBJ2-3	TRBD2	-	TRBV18	TGTGCCAGCTCATCGATAGCGGGAGTGTTCGATACGCAGTATTTT	CASSSIAGVFDTQYF
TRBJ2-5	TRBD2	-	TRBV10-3	TGTGCCATCAGACGGAGCGGGGACCAAGAGACCCAGTACTTC	CAIRRSGDQETQYF
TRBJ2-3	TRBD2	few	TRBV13	TGTGCCAGCAGCCCGACTAGCGGGGAGAACACAGATACGCAGTATTTT	CASSPTSGENTDTQYF
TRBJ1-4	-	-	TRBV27	TGTGCCAGCAGTTTATCGGGGGGCTCTAATGAAAAACTGTTTTTT	CASSLSGGSNEKLFF
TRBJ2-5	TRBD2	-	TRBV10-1	TGCGCCAGCAGGAGGACTAGCGAGGAGACCCAGTACTTC	CASRRTSEETQYF
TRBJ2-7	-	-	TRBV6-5	TGTGCCAGCAGAACCTCACAGGGCGGCTCCTACGAGCAGTACTTC	CASRTSQGGSYEQYF
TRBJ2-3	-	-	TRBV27	TGTGCCAGCAGTCCCAAGAGGCTTTTAACAGATACGCAGTATTTT	CASSPKRLLTDTQYF
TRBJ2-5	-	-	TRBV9	TGTGCCAGCAGCTCCCACTGGGGAGAGACCCAGTACTTC	CASSSHWGETQYF
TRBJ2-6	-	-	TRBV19	TGTGCCAGTAGTATAGTCGGGGGCGGTGGGGCCAACGTCCTGACTTTC	CASSIVGGGGANVLTF
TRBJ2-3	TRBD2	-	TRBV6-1	TGTGCCAGCAGTGAAGAGGTTGTATTAGGCGGGGGACCCGTTAGAAGCACAGATACGCAGTATTTT	CASSEEVVLGGGPVRSTDTQYF